The clone carrying this T cell receptor beta chain has at least ten counts. Its antigen is still unknown. These data originate in a study of neurological immune-mediated disorders. General observations from the study: The absence of shared CDR3 amino acid sequences among expanded clones across subjects suggests private repertoires in all groups.

5'RACE with 10-nucleotide random UMIs produced the cDNA. One entry per CDR3 protein, called by TCRdb with MiXCR from the 5' RACE reads. The sample lists about 80,000 distinct CDR3 sequences, about 9% seen once, with 1.7% in the top ten. PBMCs numbering 2 million and stored at -80 C yielded the unsorted libraries. Sequencing was done on a sample of PBMCs. The TCR originated in a man aged 50-59 years in good health.

The CDR3 here is CASSARLAGLTDTQYF. CDR3 bases: TGTGCCAGCAGCGCCCGACTAGCGGGGCTCACAGATACGCAGTATTTT. The chain links TRBV7-2 to TRBJ2-3, with TRBD2 identical over 11 bases. The CDR3 length is 16 residues. The V and J ends lost 5 bases and 2 bases, in that order; junction bases with no gene match: 6. Germline values: CDR1 SGHTA, CDR2 FQGNSA.